Below, one T cell receptor (beta chain) is given with its context. Individuals drawn from around 25 US areas were roughly 18 to 95 years old. Authors' methods: Cell counts per sample came from amplifying reference gene primers. Repertoires were generated with immunoSEQ multiplex PCR, while TCRdb's copy carries only in-frame clones and drops some. The V and J calls and clone size are taken from that table; D and trimming were inferred from the DNA. The sample includes more than 200,000 clones, about nine tenths of them seen just once. This entry belongs to a study of blood T cell repertoires in COVID-19. Study as a whole: In Cohort 3, a recovered donor had either two negative PCRs, clearance, or symptom resolution.

The sequencing sample was made of PBMCs or T cells enriched from blood (not recorded which). This receptor was taken from a man aged 25-45 years in a cohort exposed to, infected with or recovered from COVID-19 (not recorded which).

CDR3 sequence reads: CASSFSGVSEKLFF. In DNA, the CDR3 is TGTGCCAGCAGCTTTTCGGGAGTGAGTGAAAAACTGTTTTTT. V is TRBV7-2 and J is TRBJ1-4; no firm D call. CDR1 and CDR2 (germline): SGHTA, FQGNSA. Trimming shortened V by 3 bases and J by 7 bases, and 12 bases separated the two germline ends. This CDR3 is built from 14 residues.